This TCR beta chain stems from a study of CD8 T cells in Susac syndrome (dated 2019 in TCRdb). Looking at the study overall: Among the Susac syndrome patients who were sequenced, clinically active disease was present in 5 or 6 and clinical remission was observed in about eight. Susac syndrome patients were therapy-naive, on corticosteroids (some also receiving IVIg), or on IVIg alone at blood withdrawal. The study used repertoire sequencing to test whether antigen drove CD8+ T cell activation and differentiation in Susac syndrome. Clonality of the CD8+ T cell repertoire was compared between roughly eleven healthy donors, some 14 Susac syndrome patients and around 16 multiple sclerosis patients.

Study-wide findings and limitations: The number of individuals in the TCR sequencing and HLA analysis was acknowledged as relatively small. Susac syndrome CD8+ repertoires showed clonal expansion, highest in CD8+ TEMRA cells and greater in clinically active than remitting patients. Looking at Susac-specific public clones, the researchers identified fewer than 20 in the total CD8+ repertoire and five or six in the CD8+ TEMRA repertoire.

High-throughput TCR beta sequencing profiled peripheral blood CD8+ and CD4+ T cells from healthy donors, Susac syndrome patients and multiple sclerosis patients. The Susac syndrome patients fulfilled recently defined diagnostic criteria for definite or probable disease. Bulk CD8+ and CD4+ T cells were purified by magnetic negative isolation, while CD8+ TEMRA cells were enriched using FACS. Blood was drawn into EDTA tubes, processed within 24 hours, and PBMCs were isolated by density gradient centrifugation. PBMCs intended for TCR sequencing were cryopreserved in liquid nitrogen and thawed later in a water bath at 37 degrees C. A purity of at least 90% was achieved for sorted or isolated CD4+, CD8+ and CD8+ TEMRA cells. RNA was extracted with the RNeasy kit and roughly 0.45 to 1 ug was reverse transcribed using random hexamers. The immunoSEQ multiplex PCR assay, which covers 54 Vbeta and 13 Jbeta segments, was used to amplify TCR beta CDR3 regions. To correct PCR amplification bias, a synthetic template baseline was used for both primer optimization and computational correction. Under the source paper's analysis protocol: Only productive sequences were kept, with reads annotated to V, D and J genes according to IMGT and analyzed in immunoSEQ Analyzer. Clonality was calculated as one minus the Shannon entropy normalized by log2 of the number of productive unique sequences. For each patient and control, public and private clones were evaluated within the 100 most prevalent clones. A clone was defined as Susac-specific if it was absent from the healthy and MS cohorts, from over 1,000 published viral clones and from other ImmuneACCESS disease sequences. The public reads were quality trimmed at Q25 with fastp and then assembled into clones with MiXCR by TCRdb, keeping productive beta chains. Under each unique CDR3 protein, matching rows form one entry showing the most common genes and DNA. These V and J calls are TCRdb output, not the study's own analysis. This sample is represented by about 85,000 distinct CDR3 sequences; more than 85% of them were singletons. Roughly 0.46% of the sample belongs to the ten largest clones.

Concerning this clonotype itself: What this receptor recognizes is not known. Base qualities were left out, and no much larger clone turns up one base away.

Sequenced material: CD8+ T cells from PBMCs. This clonotype was obtained from a human donor with Susac syndrome.

The CDR3 is CSVEPWEGSSQETQYF. The nucleotides are TGCAGCGTTGAACCGTGGGAGGGGAGTAGCCAAGAGACCCAGTACTTC. The chain is made from TRBV29-1 and TRBJ2-5; 7 junctional bases match TRBD2. CDR1 and CDR2, looked up from the germline V gene, are SQVTM and ANQGSEA. After removal of 2 bases from V and 1 base from J, the junction retains 10 bases not matched to a gene. Including the terminal cysteine and phenylalanine, the CDR3 comprises 16 residues. Only the CDR3 region is kept as DNA, spanning 48 bases read in frame from base 1.